The clone carrying this TCR beta chain was counted between two and nine times. Germline V lookup: CDR1 SGHAT, CDR2 FQDESV (reference sequence). This CDR3 spans 18 amino acids. V was clipped by 4 bases and J by 1 base; unmatched bases: 8. It was with unique molecular identifiers that the TCRbeta library was prepared. MiXCR, run by TCRdb on the PCR reads, gives a single entry per CDR3 protein. The sample shows hundreds of thousands of distinct CDR3 sequences, around 13% of them seen only once. The entry originates in a study of T-cell reconstitution after alpha-beta-depleted transplantation in children.

The J gene is TRBJ2-2, the V gene TRBV11-1; 11 bases match TRBD2. The sample was PBMCs, taken before TCRalphabeta/CD19-depleted stem cell transplant. The TCR comes from a girl aged 2 to 9 with congenital amegakaryocytic thrombocytopenia, due to receive a stem cell transplant. The CDR3 DNA is TGTGCCAGCAGCTCGTATCGGGGACTAGCGGAGAACACCGGGGAGCTGTTTTTT. Its protein is CASSSYRGLAENTGELFF.